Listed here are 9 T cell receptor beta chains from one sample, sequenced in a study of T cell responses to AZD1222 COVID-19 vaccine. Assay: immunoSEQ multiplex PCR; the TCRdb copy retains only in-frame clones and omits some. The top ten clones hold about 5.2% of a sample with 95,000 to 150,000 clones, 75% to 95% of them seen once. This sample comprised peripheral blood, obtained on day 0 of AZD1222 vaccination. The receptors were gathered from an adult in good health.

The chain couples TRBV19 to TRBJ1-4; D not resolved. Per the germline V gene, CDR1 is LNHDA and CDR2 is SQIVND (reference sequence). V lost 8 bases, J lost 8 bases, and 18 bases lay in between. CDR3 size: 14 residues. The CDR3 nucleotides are TGTGCCAGTCGCCGACCGGACGGTGGAGAAAAACTGTTTTTT. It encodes CASRRPDGGEKLFF.

The CDR3 bases are TGTGCCAGCAGCCCCGGTGGGGGTGGAGATACGCAGTATTTT. The encoded protein is CASSPGGGGDTQYF. The gene calls are TRBV7-3 and TRBJ2-3; D tentatively reads TRBD1 or TRBD2 (5 bases each). The CDR3 has 14 amino acids. V was pared by 5 bases and J by 5 bases, with 14 bases between. Germline CDR1 and CDR2: SGHTA and FQGTGA.

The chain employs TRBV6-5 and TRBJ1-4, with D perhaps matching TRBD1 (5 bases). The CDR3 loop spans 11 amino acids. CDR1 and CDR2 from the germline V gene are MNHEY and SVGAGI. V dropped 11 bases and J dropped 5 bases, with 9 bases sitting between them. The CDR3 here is CAVGQNEKLFF. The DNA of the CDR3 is TGTGCCGTCGGACAAAATGAAAAACTGTTTTTT.

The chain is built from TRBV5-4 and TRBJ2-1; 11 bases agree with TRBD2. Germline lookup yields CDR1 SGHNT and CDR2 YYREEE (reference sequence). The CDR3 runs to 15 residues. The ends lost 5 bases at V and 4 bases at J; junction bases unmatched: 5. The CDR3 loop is CASRIWTSGYNEQFF. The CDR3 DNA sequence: TGTGCCAGCAGGATTTGGACTAGCGGGTACAATGAGCAGTTCTTC. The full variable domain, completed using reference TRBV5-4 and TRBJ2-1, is ETGVTQSPTHLIKTRGQQVTLRCSSQSGHNTVSWYQQALGQGPQFIFQYYREEENGRGNFPPRFSGLQFPNYSSELNVNALELDDSALYLCASRIWTSGYNEQFFGPGTRLTVL.

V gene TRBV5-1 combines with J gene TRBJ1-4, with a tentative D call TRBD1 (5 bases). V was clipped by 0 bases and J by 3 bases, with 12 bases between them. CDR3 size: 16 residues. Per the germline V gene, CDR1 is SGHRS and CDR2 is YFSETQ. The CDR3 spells CASSLVGGGANEKLFF. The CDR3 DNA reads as TGCGCCAGCAGCTTGGTCGGTGGAGGGGCTAATGAAAAACTGTTTTTT. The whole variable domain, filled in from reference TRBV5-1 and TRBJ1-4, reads KAGVTQTPRYLIKTRGQQVTLSCSPISGHRSVSWYQQTPGQGLQFLFEYFSETQRNKGNFPGRFSGRQFSNSRSEMNVSTLELGDSALYLCASSLVGGGANEKLFFGSGTQLSVL.

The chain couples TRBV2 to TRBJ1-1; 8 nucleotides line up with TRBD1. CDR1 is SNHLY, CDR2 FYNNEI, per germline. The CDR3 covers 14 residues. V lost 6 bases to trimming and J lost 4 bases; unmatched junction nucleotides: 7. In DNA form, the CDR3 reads TGTGCCAGCAGCCCGACAGGGGTTGGCACTGAAGCTTTCTTT. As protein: CASSPTGVGTEAFF.

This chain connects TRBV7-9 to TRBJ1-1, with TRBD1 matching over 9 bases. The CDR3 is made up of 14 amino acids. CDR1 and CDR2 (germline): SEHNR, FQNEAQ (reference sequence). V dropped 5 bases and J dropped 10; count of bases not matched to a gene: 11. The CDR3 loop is CASSPGQGGFAAFF. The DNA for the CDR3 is TGTGCCAGCAGCCCGGGACAGGGAGGATTTGCAGCTTTCTTT.

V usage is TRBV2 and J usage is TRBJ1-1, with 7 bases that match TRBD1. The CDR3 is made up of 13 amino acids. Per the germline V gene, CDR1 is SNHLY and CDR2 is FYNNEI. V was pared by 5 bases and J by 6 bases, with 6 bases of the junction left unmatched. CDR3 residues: CASSRQGVAEAFF. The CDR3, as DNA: TGTGCCAGCAGTAGGCAGGGGGTCGCTGAAGCTTTCTTT.

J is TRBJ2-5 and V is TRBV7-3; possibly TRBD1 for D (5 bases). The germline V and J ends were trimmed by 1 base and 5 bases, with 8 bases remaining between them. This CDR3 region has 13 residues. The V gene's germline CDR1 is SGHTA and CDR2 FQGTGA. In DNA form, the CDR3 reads TGTGCCAGCAGCTTAAACAGGCAGGAGACCCAGTACTTC. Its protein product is CASSLNRQETQYF.